This is a list of T cell receptor beta chains from one sample in a study of Tregs in tolerant kidney transplant recipients. TCRdb's copy holds only in-frame clones and misses some; the assay was immunoSEQ multiplex PCR. The top ten hold around 0.58% of the sample, which has 60,000 to 95,000 clones, more than 95% seen once. The specimen was CD4+ T cells from blood, collected before the transplant. All receptors come from a human donor who received a combined kidney and bone marrow transplant. The CDR3 runs from the conserved cysteine through the conserved F or W. A D gene is named only where the DNA matches it firmly.

TRBD1 | TRBJ1-2 | TRBV4-3 | TGCGCCAGCAGCTTAGGGGGCGTCACTAACTATGGCTACACCTTC | CASSLGGVTNYGYTF
TRBD1 | TRBJ2-4 | TRBV4-3 | TGCGCCAGCAGCCAACTAAGGGGGCAAGGAAACATTCAGTACTTC | CASSQLRGQGNIQYF
TRBD2 | TRBJ2-1 | TRBV18 | TGTGCCAGCTCACTCGGAGCGGGAACATACAATGAGCAGTTCTTC | CASSLGAGTYNEQFF
TRBD1 | TRBJ2-1 | TRBV7-8 | TGTGCCAGCAGCCACAGGGACAGATCCTACAATGAGCAGTTCTTC | CASSHRDRSYNEQFF
- | TRBJ2-5 | TRBV7-6 | TGTGCCAGCAGCCCCTTCACCGGGACAAACCAAGAGACCCAGTACTTC | CASSPFTGTNQETQYF
TRBD2 | TRBJ2-1 | TRBV5-4 | TGTGCCAGCAGGTTGCTAGCGGGCGTTAGCTCCTACAATGAGCAGTTCTTC | CASRLLAGVSSYNEQFF
- | TRBJ1-3 | TRBV13 | TGTGCCAGCAGCTATCGCGATCCCTCTTCTGGAAACACCATATATTTT | CASSYRDPSSGNTIYF
TRBD2 | TRBJ2-1 | TRBV9 | TGTGCCAGCAGCCAAAGCGGGGGGGCTAATGAGCAGTTCTTC | CASSQSGGANEQFF
- | TRBJ1-5 | TRBV7-8 | TGTGCCAGCAGCTTTTCGGGGGGCAATCAGCCCCAGCATTTT | CASSFSGGNQPQHF
- | TRBJ2-2 | TRBV7-2 | TGTGCCAGCAGCCAGATCGACTGGATAGGGGGCGGGGAGCTGTTTTTT | CASSQIDWIGGGELFF